The rows below give T cell receptor beta chains drawn from one sample of a study of T cells in Graves' hyperthyroidism and ophthalmopathy. TCRdb recomputed calls from the multiplex PCR reads with MiXCR, one row per CDR3 protein. The table shows 500,000 to 600,000 distinct CDR3 sequences, with over 15% occurring only once. Sample: blood. The receptors here all came from a woman aged 18-29 years with Graves' hyperthyroidism. CDR3s include the opening cysteine and the closing phenylalanine or tryptophan. Fields, in order: D gene, J gene, clone size, V gene, CDR3 protein, CDR3 DNA. D genes are given only for firm matches. Only some rows state a clone size, as once, few, many or a class for expanded clones.

D gene: .; J gene: TRBJ1-1; clone size: many; V gene: TRBV12-5; CDR3 protein: CASGLGDGQAFF; CDR3 DNA: TGTGCTAGTGGTTTGGGGGACGGACAAGCTTTCTTT
D gene: TRBD2; J gene: TRBJ2-1; clone size: .; V gene: TRBV14; CDR3 protein: CASSRRRGGMGNEQFF; CDR3 DNA: TGTGCCAGCAGTCGCCGTCGCGGGGGTATGGGGAATGAGCAGTTCTTC
D gene: TRBD1; J gene: TRBJ1-4; clone size: .; V gene: TRBV7-9; CDR3 protein: CASSIAGQAINEKLFF; CDR3 DNA: TGTGCCAGCAGCATAGCGGGACAGGCGATCAATGAAAAACTGTTTTTT
D gene: TRBD1; J gene: TRBJ1-1; clone size: few; V gene: TRBV12-3/TRBV12-4; CDR3 protein: CASRRQGRMNTEAFF; CDR3 DNA: TGTGCCAGCAGGAGACAGGGCAGGATGAACACTGAAGCTTTCTTT
D gene: .; J gene: TRBJ2-7; clone size: many; V gene: TRBV20-1; CDR3 protein: CSAPLSYEQYF; CDR3 DNA: TGCAGTGCTCCGTTATCCTACGAGCAGTACTTC
D gene: .; J gene: TRBJ2-5; clone size: .; V gene: TRBV5-5; CDR3 protein: CASSRSYGQGYQETRYF; CDR3 DNA: TGTGCCAGCAGCCGTAGTTACGGTCAGGGATACCAAGAGACCCGGTACTTC
D gene: .; J gene: TRBJ1-5; clone size: .; V gene: TRBV5-1; CDR3 protein: CASSLDRGGPQHF; CDR3 DNA: TGCGCCAGCAGCTTGGACCGGGGGGGGCCCCAGCATTTT
D gene: .; J gene: TRBJ2-5; clone size: few; V gene: TRBV12-3/TRBV12-4; CDR3 protein: CASSLVGARKKTQYF; CDR3 DNA: TGTGCCAGCAGTTTAGTGGGGGCGAGAAAAAAGACCCAGTACTTC
D gene: .; J gene: TRBJ2-3; clone size: .; V gene: TRBV6-1; CDR3 protein: CASSEEYLSTDTQYF; CDR3 DNA: TGTGCCAGCAGTGAGGAGTACCTTAGCACAGATACGCAGTATTTT
D gene: TRBD1; J gene: TRBJ1-1; clone size: .; V gene: TRBV5-5; CDR3 protein: CASSQDTGERDTEAFF; CDR3 DNA: TGTGCCAGCAGCCAAGACACAGGGGAAAGGGACACTGAAGCTTTCTTT
D gene: .; J gene: TRBJ1-1; clone size: many; V gene: TRBV7-2; CDR3 protein: CASSLVIAKNTEAFF; CDR3 DNA: TGTGCCAGCAGCTTAGTAATCGCAAAGAACACTGAAGCTTTCTTT
D gene: .; J gene: TRBJ1-1; clone size: many; V gene: TRBV20-1; CDR3 protein: CSALTDGLAFF; CDR3 DNA: TGCAGTGCCCTCACGGACGGTCTAGCTTTCTTT
D gene: .; J gene: TRBJ2-7; clone size: many; V gene: TRBV20-1; CDR3 protein: CSARQLYEQYF; CDR3 DNA: TGCAGTGCTAGACAGTTGTACGAGCAGTACTTC
D gene: .; J gene: TRBJ1-5; clone size: many; V gene: TRBV15; CDR3 protein: CATSELRSQPQHF; CDR3 DNA: TGTGCCACTAGCGAATTGAGGAGTCAGCCCCAGCATTTT
D gene: TRBD1; J gene: TRBJ2-5; clone size: .; V gene: TRBV20-1; CDR3 protein: CSAGQVEEIQYF; CDR3 DNA: TGCAGTGCTGGACAGGTGGAAGAGATCCAGTACTTC
D gene: .; J gene: TRBJ2-3; clone size: .; V gene: TRBV25-1; CDR3 protein: CASKHGFGVTDTQYF; CDR3 DNA: TGTGCCAGCAAACATGGGTTCGGGGTCACAGATACGCAGTATTTT
D gene: TRBD1; J gene: TRBJ1-2; clone size: .; V gene: TRBV5-4; CDR3 protein: CASRGWTGDYGYTF; CDR3 DNA: TGTGCCAGCAGGGGTTGGACAGGGGACTATGGCTACACCTTC
D gene: TRBD2; J gene: TRBJ2-5; clone size: many; V gene: TRBV2; CDR3 protein: CASSDPSTSGGQETQYF; CDR3 DNA: TGTGCCAGCAGTGATCCTAGCACTAGCGGGGGCCAAGAGACCCAGTACTTC
D gene: TRBD1; J gene: TRBJ1-5; clone size: .; V gene: TRBV4-1; CDR3 protein: CASSPWTGWNQPQHF; CDR3 DNA: TGCGCCAGCAGCCCTTGGACAGGATGGAATCAGCCCCAGCATTTT
D gene: .; J gene: TRBJ2-1; clone size: few; V gene: TRBV4-3; CDR3 protein: CASSQETGGSYNEQFF; CDR3 DNA: TGCGCCAGCAGCCAAGAAACGGGTGGGTCCTACAATGAGCAGTTCTTC
D gene: .; J gene: TRBJ1-2; clone size: few; V gene: TRBV27; CDR3 protein: CASSLFPGPRGEYGYTF; CDR3 DNA: TGTGCCAGCAGTTTATTCCCCGGACCCCGGGGAGAATATGGCTACACCTTC
D gene: TRBD2; J gene: TRBJ2-7; clone size: .; V gene: TRBV5-1; CDR3 protein: CASSLALGGANSYEQYF; CDR3 DNA: TGCGCCAGCAGCTTGGCTCTCGGGGGGGCGAATTCCTACGAGCAGTACTTC
D gene: TRBD2; J gene: TRBJ2-1; clone size: few; V gene: TRBV5-1; CDR3 protein: CASSLGLSGKGSYNEQFF; CDR3 DNA: TGCGCCAGCAGCTTGGGGCTTAGCGGGAAAGGATCCTACAATGAGCAGTTCTTC
D gene: .; J gene: TRBJ2-7; clone size: many; V gene: TRBV15; CDR3 protein: CATSPLDSTYEQYF; CDR3 DNA: TGTGCCACCAGCCCTTTGGACAGCACCTACGAGCAGTACTTC
D gene: TRBD1; J gene: TRBJ2-7; clone size: .; V gene: TRBV20-1; CDR3 protein: CSVGRDSYEQYF; CDR3 DNA: TGCAGTGTGGGCCGGGACAGCTACGAGCAGTACTTC
D gene: TRBD1; J gene: TRBJ1-2; clone size: few; V gene: TRBV5-1; CDR3 protein: CASGTGNYGYTF; CDR3 DNA: TGCGCCAGCGGGACAGGGAACTATGGCTACACCTTC
D gene: TRBD1; J gene: TRBJ2-5; clone size: many; V gene: TRBV7-2; CDR3 protein: CASSPRPTGTGSQETQYF; CDR3 DNA: TGTGCCAGCAGCCCACGCCCAACCGGGACAGGGTCTCAAGAGACCCAGTACTTC
D gene: .; J gene: TRBJ2-3; clone size: many; V gene: TRBV28; CDR3 protein: CASSRRGGSLVDTQYF; CDR3 DNA: TGTGCCAGCAGTAGAAGGGGCGGCTCCTTGGTAGATACGCAGTATTTT
D gene: TRBD1; J gene: TRBJ2-5; clone size: medium-sized; V gene: TRBV7-8; CDR3 protein: CASSLGQQETQYF; CDR3 DNA: TGTGCCAGCAGCCTGGGACAGCAAGAGACCCAGTACTTC
D gene: .; J gene: TRBJ2-2; clone size: many; V gene: TRBV14; CDR3 protein: CASSPSMYGAGELFF; CDR3 DNA: TGTGCCAGCAGCCCAAGCATGTACGGCGCTGGGGAGCTGTTTTTT
D gene: .; J gene: TRBJ2-7; clone size: .; V gene: TRBV12-5; CDR3 protein: CASGLVQYEQYF; CDR3 DNA: TGTGCTAGTGGTTTGGTACAGTACGAGCAGTACTTC
D gene: .; J gene: TRBJ2-1; clone size: many; V gene: TRBV5-6; CDR3 protein: CASGLRGYNEQFF; CDR3 DNA: TGTGCCAGCGGACTCCGGGGGTACAATGAGCAGTTCTTC
D gene: .; J gene: TRBJ1-2; clone size: many; V gene: TRBV18; CDR3 protein: CASSPDVVNYGYTF; CDR3 DNA: TGTGCCAGCTCACCAGACGTTGTTAACTATGGCTACACCTTC
D gene: TRBD1; J gene: TRBJ2-7; clone size: .; V gene: TRBV28; CDR3 protein: CASSLTGAPTYEQYF; CDR3 DNA: TGTGCCAGCAGTTTGACAGGGGCGCCTACCTACGAGCAGTACTTC
D gene: .; J gene: TRBJ2-7; clone size: many; V gene: TRBV6-2/TRBV6-3; CDR3 protein: CASQSRGVHEQYF; CDR3 DNA: TGTGCCAGCCAAAGCCGGGGTGTCCACGAGCAGTACTTC
D gene: .; J gene: TRBJ1-2; clone size: many; V gene: TRBV28; CDR3 protein: CASTPYSGLGGYTF; CDR3 DNA: TGTGCCAGCACCCCTTATTCAGGGCTCGGGGGCTACACCTTC
D gene: .; J gene: TRBJ1-1; clone size: few; V gene: TRBV29-1; CDR3 protein: CSACRGQRDTEAFF; CDR3 DNA: TGCAGCGCCTGCAGGGGCCAAAGGGACACTGAAGCTTTCTTT
D gene: TRBD1; J gene: TRBJ2-3; clone size: many; V gene: TRBV20-1; CDR3 protein: CSATGPGQGSLTQYF; CDR3 DNA: TGCAGTGCTACCGGACCGGGACAGGGGTCTCTTACGCAGTATTTT
D gene: TRBD1; J gene: TRBJ2-7; clone size: many; V gene: TRBV7-2; CDR3 protein: CASSLMQGAYEQYF; CDR3 DNA: TGTGCCAGCAGCTTAATGCAGGGGGCCTACGAGCAGTACTTC
D gene: .; J gene: TRBJ2-5; clone size: many; V gene: TRBV2; CDR3 protein: CASSRWETQYF; CDR3 DNA: TGTGCCAGCAGCCGATGGGAGACCCAGTACTTC
D gene: .; J gene: TRBJ1-4; clone size: few; V gene: TRBV5-1; CDR3 protein: CASSYLQGTGEKLFF; CDR3 DNA: TGCGCCAGCAGCTACCTGCAGGGCACAGGAGAAAAACTGTTTTTT